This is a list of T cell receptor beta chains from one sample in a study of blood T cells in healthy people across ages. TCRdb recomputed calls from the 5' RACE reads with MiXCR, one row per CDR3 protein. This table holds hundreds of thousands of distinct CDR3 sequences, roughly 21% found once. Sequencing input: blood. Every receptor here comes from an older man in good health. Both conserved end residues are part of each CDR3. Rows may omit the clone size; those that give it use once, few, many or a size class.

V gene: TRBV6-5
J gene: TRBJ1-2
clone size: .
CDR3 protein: CASSFSGGALRGYTF

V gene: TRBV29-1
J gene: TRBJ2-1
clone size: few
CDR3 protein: CSVEDRGTSGRNEQFF

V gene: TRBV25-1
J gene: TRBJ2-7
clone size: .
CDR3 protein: CASSQPGQGIYEQYF

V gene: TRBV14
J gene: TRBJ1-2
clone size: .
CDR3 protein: CASSQGLRGYTF

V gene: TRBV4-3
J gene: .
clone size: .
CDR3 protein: CASSQESWDVVGQFF

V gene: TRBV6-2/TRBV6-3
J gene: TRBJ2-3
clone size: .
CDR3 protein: CASSLIGRRDTDTQYF

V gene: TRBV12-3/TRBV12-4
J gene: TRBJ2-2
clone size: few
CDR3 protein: CASSFWGDGELFF

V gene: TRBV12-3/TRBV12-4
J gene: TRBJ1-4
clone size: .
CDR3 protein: CASSLTGGGEKLFF

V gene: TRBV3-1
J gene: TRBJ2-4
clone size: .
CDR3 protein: CASSLGTSFNIQYF

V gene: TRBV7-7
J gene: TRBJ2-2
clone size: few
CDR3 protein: CATKLAGSTGELLF

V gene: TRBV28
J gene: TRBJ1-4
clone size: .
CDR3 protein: CASSRQGSGNEKLFF

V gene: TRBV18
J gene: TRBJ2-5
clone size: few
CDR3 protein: CASSPSTGTGGQETQYF

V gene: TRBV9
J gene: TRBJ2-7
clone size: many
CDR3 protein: CASSESYAGLPYEQYF

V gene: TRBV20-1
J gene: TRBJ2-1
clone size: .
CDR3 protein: CSARWTYNEQFF

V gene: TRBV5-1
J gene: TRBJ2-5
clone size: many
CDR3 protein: CASSLFSGSWETQYF

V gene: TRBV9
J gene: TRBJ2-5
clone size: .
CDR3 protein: CASSLASGSSETQYF

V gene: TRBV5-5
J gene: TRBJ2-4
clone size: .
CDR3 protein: CASSFDLGHIQYF

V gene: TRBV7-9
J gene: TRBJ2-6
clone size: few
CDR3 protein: CASSGRTGVISGANVLTF

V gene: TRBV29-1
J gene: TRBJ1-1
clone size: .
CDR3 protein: CSVDVGAAPEAFF

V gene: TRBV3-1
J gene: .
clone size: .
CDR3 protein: CASSQGTDPNEQFF